This T cell receptor (beta chain) was captured in a study of blood T cell repertoires in COVID-19. Overall study context: Donors in the United States, Italy and Spain gave samples during acute or convalescent COVID-19. From T cells, B-cell-depleted T cells, or PBMCs came the material, which was cDNA or gDNA.

This table comes from immunoSEQ multiplex PCR, and its TCRdb copy is limited to in-frame clones, with some not included. The sample consists of fewer than 110,000 clones, around 88% of them appearing once. This CDR3 region has 17 residues. V dropped 2 bases and J dropped 4; count of bases not matched to a gene: 7. CDR1 and CDR2 (germline): SGHVS, FNYEAQ. Sample: peripheral blood. This TCR was recovered from a man aged 45 to 65 with active or convalescent COVID-19. V is TRBV7-6 and J is TRBJ2-2; 10 bases fit TRBD2. The CDR3 DNA sequence: TGTGCCAGCAGCTTAAAGGTAGCGGGAGGTCTCACCGGGGAGCTGTTTTTT. Its protein is CASSLKVAGGLTGELFF.